Given below is one T cell receptor beta chain in context. The antigen is undetermined. The PCR made use of 60 Vbeta and 13 Jbeta primers. Original methodology: The count from a later analysis was about 80 million unique TCR beta chains, 9.5 million to 11 million of them shared. Produced via immunoSEQ multiplex PCR; TCRdb's table is partial and in-frame only. That table supplies the V and J calls and clone size; D and trimming were determined from the DNA. The profile shows 110,000 to 150,000 clones, more than 8% of them singletons. These data come from a study of cytomegalovirus exposure and HLA in healthy donors. Points from the study as a whole: The dataset shows that most TCR sequences were rare, while some public TCRs occurred in many donors. Information on immune exposure was restricted to one variable (CMV serostatus). Highly shared variants forming one cluster were likely a sequencing artifact.

The germline V and J ends were trimmed by 0 bases and 0 bases, with 8 bases remaining between them. CDR1 and CDR2 (germline): SGHNT, YYREEE (reference sequence). The CDR3 loop spans 15 amino acids. This rearrangement joins TRBV5-4 to TRBJ2-3; D uncertain. The sequence was collected from a man in his forties or fifties in good health and CMV-seronegative. Sequenced input: PBMCs. CDR3 nucleotide sequence: TGTGCCAGCAGCTTGGGTTGGCGGAGCACAGATACGCAGTATTTT. It specifies CASSLGWRSTDTQYF.